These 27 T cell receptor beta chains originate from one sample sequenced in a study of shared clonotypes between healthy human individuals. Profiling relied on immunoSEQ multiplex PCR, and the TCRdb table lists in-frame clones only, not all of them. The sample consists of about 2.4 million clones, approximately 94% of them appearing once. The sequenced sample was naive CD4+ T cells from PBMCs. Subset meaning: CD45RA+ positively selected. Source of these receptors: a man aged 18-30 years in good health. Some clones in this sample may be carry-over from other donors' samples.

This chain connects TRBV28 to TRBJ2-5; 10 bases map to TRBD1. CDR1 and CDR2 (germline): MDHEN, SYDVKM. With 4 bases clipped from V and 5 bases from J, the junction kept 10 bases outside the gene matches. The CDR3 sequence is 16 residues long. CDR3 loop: CASSYRQGAQSETQYF. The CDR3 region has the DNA TGTGCCAGCAGTTATAGACAGGGGGCGCAATCCGAGACCCAGTACTTC.

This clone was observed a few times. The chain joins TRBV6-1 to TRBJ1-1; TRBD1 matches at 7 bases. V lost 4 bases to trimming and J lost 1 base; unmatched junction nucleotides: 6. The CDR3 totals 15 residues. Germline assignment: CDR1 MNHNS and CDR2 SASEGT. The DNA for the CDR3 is TGTGCCAGCAGTGTGACAGGGTCGGGGAACACTGAAGCTTTCTTT. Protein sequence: CASSVTGSGNTEAFF.

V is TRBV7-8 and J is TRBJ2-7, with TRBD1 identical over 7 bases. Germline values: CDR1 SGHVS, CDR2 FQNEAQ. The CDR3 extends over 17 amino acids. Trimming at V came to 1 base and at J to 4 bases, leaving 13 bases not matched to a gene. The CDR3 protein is CASSLGSPGQNKYEQYF. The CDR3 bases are TGTGCCAGCAGCTTAGGATCTCCGGGACAGAATAAGTACGAGCAGTACTTC.

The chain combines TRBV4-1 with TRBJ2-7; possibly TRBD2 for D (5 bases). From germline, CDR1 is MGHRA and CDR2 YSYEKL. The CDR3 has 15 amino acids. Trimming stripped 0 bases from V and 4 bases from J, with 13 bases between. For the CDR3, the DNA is TGCGCCAGCAGCCAAGATAGAGGGAGCGTTTACGAGCAGTACTTC. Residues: CASSQDRGSVYEQYF.

Written as DNA, the CDR3 is TGTGCCAGCAGCGGCGGGACTATCAATGAGCAGTTCTTC. Its translation is CASSGGTINEQFF. This sequence joins TRBV7-3 and TRBJ2-1, with 7 nucleotides matching TRBD2. The V and J ends lost 5 bases and 6 bases, in that order; junction bases with no gene match: 4. The CDR3 extends over 13 amino acids. Per the germline V gene, CDR1 is SGHTA and CDR2 is FQGTGA.

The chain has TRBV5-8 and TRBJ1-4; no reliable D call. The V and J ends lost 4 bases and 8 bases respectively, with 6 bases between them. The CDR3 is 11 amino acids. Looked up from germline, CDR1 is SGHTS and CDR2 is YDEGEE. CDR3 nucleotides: TGTGCCAGCAGCCACGGGGAAAAACTGTTTTTT. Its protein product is CASSHGEKLFF.

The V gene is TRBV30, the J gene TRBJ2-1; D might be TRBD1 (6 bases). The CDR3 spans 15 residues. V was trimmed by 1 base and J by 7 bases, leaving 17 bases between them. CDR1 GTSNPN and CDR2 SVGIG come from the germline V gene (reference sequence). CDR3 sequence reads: CAWSGKGEMVNEQFF. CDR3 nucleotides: TGTGCCTGGAGTGGGAAGGGGGAGATGGTAAATGAGCAGTTCTTC.

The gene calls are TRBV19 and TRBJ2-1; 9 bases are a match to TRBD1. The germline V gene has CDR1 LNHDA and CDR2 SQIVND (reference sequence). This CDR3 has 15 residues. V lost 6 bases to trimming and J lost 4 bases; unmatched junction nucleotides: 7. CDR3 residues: CASSKQGAAYNEQFF. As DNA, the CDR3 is TGTGCCAGTAGCAAACAGGGGGCCGCTTACAATGAGCAGTTCTTC.

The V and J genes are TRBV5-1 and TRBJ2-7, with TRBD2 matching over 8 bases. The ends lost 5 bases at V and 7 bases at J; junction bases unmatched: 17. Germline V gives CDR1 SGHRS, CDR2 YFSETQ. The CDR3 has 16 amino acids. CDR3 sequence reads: CASSYELGAGGGEQYF. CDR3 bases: TGCGCCAGCAGTTATGAATTGGGCGCGGGAGGAGGAGAGCAGTACTTC.

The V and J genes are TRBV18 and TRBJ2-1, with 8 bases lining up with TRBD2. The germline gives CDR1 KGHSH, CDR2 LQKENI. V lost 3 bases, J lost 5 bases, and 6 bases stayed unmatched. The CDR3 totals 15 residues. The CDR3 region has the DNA TGTGCCAGCTCACCTTCGGGACTAGTAGACAATGAGCAGTTCTTC. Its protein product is CASSPSGLVDNEQFF.

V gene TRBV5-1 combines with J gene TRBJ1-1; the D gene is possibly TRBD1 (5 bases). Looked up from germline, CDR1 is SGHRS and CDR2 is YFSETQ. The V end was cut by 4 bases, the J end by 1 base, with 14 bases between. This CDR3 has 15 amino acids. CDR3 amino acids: CASSRQGTGNTEAFF. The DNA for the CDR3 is TGCGCCAGCAGCCGCCAGGGAACAGGGAACACTGAAGCTTTCTTT.

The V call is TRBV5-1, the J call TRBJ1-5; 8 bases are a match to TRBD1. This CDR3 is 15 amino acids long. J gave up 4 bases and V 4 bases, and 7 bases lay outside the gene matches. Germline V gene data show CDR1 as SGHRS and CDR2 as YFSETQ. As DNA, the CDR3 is TGCGCCAGCAGCGCACAGGGGGGGATTAATCAGCCCCAGCATTTT. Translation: CASSAQGGINQPQHF.

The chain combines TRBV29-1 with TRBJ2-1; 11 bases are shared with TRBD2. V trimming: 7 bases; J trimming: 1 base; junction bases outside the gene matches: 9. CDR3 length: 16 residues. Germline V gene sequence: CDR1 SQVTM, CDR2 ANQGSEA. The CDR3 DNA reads TGCAGCGCCCAAACTAGCGGGAGTGGGTCCTACAATGAGCAGTTCTTC. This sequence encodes CSAQTSGSGSYNEQFF.

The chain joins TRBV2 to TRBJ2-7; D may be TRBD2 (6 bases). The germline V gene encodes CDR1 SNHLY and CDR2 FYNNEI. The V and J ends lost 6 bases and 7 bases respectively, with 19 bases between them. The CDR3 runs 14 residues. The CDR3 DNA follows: TGTGCCAGCAGCCCAGGGACCACCGCGGGGGAGCAGTACTTC. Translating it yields CASSPGTTAGEQYF. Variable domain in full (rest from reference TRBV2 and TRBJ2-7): EPEVTQTPSHQVTQMGQEVILRCVPISNHLYFYWYRQILGQKVEFLVSFYNNEISEKSEIFDDQFSVERPDGSNFTLKIRSTKLEDSAMYFCASSPGTTAGEQYFGPGTRLTVT.

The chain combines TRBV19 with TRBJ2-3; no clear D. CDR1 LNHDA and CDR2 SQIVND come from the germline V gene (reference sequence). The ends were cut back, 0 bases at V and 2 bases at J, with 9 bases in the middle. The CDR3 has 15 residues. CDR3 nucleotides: TGTGCCAGTAGTATAGATTCGGCTGACACAGATACGCAGTATTTT. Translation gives CASSIDSADTDTQYF.

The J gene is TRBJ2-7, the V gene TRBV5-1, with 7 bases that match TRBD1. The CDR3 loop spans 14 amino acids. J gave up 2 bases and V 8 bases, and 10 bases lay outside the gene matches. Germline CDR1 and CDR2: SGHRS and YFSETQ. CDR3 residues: CASRPGTEAYEQYF. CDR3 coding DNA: TGCGCCAGTCGACCTGGGACAGAAGCCTACGAGCAGTACTTC.

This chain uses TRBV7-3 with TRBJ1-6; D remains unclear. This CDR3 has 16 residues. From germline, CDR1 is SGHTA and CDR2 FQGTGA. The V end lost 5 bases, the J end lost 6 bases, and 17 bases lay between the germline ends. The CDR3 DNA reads TGTGCCAGCAGCCTTCATCGGCCAGGCGGTAATTCACCCCTCCACTTT. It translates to CASSLHRPGGNSPLHF.

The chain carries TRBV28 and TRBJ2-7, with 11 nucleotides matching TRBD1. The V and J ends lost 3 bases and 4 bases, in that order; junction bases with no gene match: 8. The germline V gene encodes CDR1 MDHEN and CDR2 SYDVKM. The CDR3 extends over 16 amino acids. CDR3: CASSFLPGTGGYEQYF. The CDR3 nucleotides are TGTGCCAGCAGTTTCCTCCCCGGGACAGGGGGTTACGAGCAGTACTTC.

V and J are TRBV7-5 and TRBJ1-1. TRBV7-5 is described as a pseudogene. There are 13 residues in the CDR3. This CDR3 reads CASSAQKNTEAFF. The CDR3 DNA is TGTGCCAGCAGCGCGCAGAAGAACACTGAAGCTTTCTTT.

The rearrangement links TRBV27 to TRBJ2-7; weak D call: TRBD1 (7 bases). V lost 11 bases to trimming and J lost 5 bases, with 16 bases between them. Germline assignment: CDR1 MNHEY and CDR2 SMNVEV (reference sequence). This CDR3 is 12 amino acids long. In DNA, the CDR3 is TGTGCCGTCGGAGGGGGCTTGCACGAGCAGTACTTC. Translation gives CAVGGGLHEQYF.

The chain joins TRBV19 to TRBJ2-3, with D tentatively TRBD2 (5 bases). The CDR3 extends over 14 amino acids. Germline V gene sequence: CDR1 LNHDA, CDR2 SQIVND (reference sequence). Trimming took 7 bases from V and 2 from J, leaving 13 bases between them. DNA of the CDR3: TGTGCCAGTACCGCGGGTTCTCCCACAGATACGCAGTATTTT. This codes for CASTAGSPTDTQYF.

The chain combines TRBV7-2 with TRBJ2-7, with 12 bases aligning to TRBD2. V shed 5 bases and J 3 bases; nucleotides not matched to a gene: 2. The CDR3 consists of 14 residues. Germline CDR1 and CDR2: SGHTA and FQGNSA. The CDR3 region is CASSAGLAGYEQYF. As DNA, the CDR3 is TGTGCCAGCAGCGCGGGACTAGCGGGCTACGAGCAGTACTTC.

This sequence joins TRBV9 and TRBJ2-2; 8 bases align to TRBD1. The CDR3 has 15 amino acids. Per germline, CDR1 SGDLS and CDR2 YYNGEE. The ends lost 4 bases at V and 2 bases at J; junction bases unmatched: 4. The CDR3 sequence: CASSLGQVNTGELFF. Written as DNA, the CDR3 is TGTGCCAGCAGCCTGGGACAGGTAAACACCGGGGAGCTGTTTTTT.

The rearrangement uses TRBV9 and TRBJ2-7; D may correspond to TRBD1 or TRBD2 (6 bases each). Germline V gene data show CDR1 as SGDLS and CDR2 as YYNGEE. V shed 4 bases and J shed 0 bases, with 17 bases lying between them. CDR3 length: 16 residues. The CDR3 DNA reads TGTGCCAGCAGCCCGCAGTCGGGGGCGGTCTCCTACGAGCAGTACTTC. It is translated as CASSPQSGAVSYEQYF. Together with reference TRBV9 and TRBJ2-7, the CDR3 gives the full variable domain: DSGVTQTPKHLITATGQRVTLRCSPRSGDLSVYWYQQSLDQGLQFLIQYYNGEERAKGNILERFSAQQFPDLHSELNLSSLELGDSALYFCASSPQSGAVSYEQYFGPGTRLTVT.

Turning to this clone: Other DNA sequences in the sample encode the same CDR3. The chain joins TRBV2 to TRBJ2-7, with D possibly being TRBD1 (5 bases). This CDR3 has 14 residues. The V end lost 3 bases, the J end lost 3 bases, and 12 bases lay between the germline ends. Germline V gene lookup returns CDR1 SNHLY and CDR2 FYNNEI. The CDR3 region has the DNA TGTGCCAGCAGTGATCAGGGTGGCGGCTACGAGCAGTACTTC. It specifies CASSDQGGGYEQYF.

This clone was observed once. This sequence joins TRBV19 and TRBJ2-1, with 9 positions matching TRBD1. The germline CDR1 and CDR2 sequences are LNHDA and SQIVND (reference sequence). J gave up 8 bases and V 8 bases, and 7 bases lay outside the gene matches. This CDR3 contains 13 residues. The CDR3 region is CASLRQGGYEQFF. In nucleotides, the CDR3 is TGTGCCAGTCTAAGACAGGGGGGTTATGAGCAGTTCTTC.

The CDR3 is CASSLVQERGYTF. The CDR3 DNA reads TGTGCCAGCAGTTTAGTCCAAGAGAGAGGCTACACCTTC. This chain links TRBV28 with TRBJ1-2; D not certain. This CDR3 comprises 13 residues. Trimming stripped 2 bases from V and 8 bases from J, with 12 bases between. CDR1 is MDHEN and CDR2 is SYDVKM in the germline V gene.